This T cell receptor (beta chain) was found in a study of cytomegalovirus exposure and HLA in healthy donors. It was with 60 Vbeta and 13 Jbeta primers that the PCR ran. Sequencing used immunoSEQ multiplex PCR; TCRdb keeps in-frame clones, though not all of them. The sample contains about 110,000 clones, approximately 16% of which appear only once. V lost 6 bases to trimming and J lost 6 bases; unmatched junction nucleotides: 6. Germline V gives CDR1 LNHDA, CDR2 SQIVND (reference sequence). The CDR3 loop spans 14 amino acids. This clone was seen a handful of times. The chain carries TRBV19 and TRBJ1-2, with 11 bases matching TRBD1. Material for sequencing was PBMCs. The sequence derives from a female donor in good health and CMV-seronegative. Written as DNA, the CDR3 is TGTGCCAGTAGCCCTGGACAGGGGGCCGATGGCTACACCTTC. As protein: CASSPGQGADGYTF.